A single sample gave rise to the 25 T cell receptor beta chains below, sequenced in a study of T cells in Graves' hyperthyroidism and ophthalmopathy. Amplified regions were TCR beta CDR3 sequences from RNA transcripts. HTBI primers were used for first-round RT-PCR of the TCR CDR3. In TCRdb, the multiplex PCR reads were re-called with MiXCR into one record per CDR3 protein. The sample includes around 350,000 distinct CDR3 sequences, approximately 20% of them seen just once. The sequencing input was blood. These receptors were obtained from a woman aged 18-30 years with Graves' hyperthyroidism.

CDR3 coding DNA: TGCAGCGTTGAATACGGGGTCACTGAAGCTTTCTTT. It encodes CSVEYGVTEAFF. The V call is TRBV29-1, the J call TRBJ1-1; no definite D call. This CDR3 has 12 amino acids. Germline CDR1 and CDR2: SQVTM and ANQGSEA. Trimming left V 2 bases short and J 4 bases short, with 8 bases between. The complete variable domain, with remaining parts taken from reference TRBV29-1 and TRBJ1-1, reads SAVISQKPSRDICQRGTSLTIQCQVDSQVTMMFWYRQQPGQSLTLIATANQGSEATYESGFVIDKFPISRPNLTFSTLTVSNMSPEDSSIYLCSVEYGVTEAFFGQGTRLTVV.

The rearrangement uses TRBV12-3 or TRBV12-4 and TRBJ1-5, with a possible D match to TRBD1 (5 bases). V was shortened by 4 bases and J by 1 base, with 14 bases between the two germline ends. There are 16 residues in the CDR3. In DNA form, the CDR3 reads TGTGCCAGCAGTTCCCCGACAGTCGGCAGCAATCAGCCCCAGCATTTT. Residues: CASSSPTVGSNQPQHF.

This clonotype was recorded many times. The rearrangement joins TRBV6-1 to TRBJ1-5; 9 positions match TRBD1. V was clipped by 4 bases and J by 2 bases; unmatched bases: 15. This CDR3 has 19 amino acids. The germline V gene has CDR1 MNHNS and CDR2 SASEGT. CDR3 residues: CASSAFGTGPSQGNQPQHF. The DNA of the CDR3 is TGTGCCAGCAGTGCTTTCGGGACAGGGCCATCGCAGGGCAATCAGCCCCAGCATTTT.

This clonotype came up many times. V usage is TRBV11-2 and J usage is TRBJ1-2; D not resolved. Trimming removed 3 bases at V and 3 bases at J, with 11 bases between. From germline, CDR1 is SGHAT and CDR2 FQNNGV. The CDR3 length is 14 residues. The CDR3 here is CASSFGGWYYGYTF. The CDR3 DNA is TGTGCCAGCAGCTTCGGAGGGTGGTACTATGGCTACACCTTC. The complete variable domain, with remaining parts taken from reference TRBV11-2 and TRBJ1-2, reads EAGVAQSPRYKIIEKRQSVAFWCNPISGHATLYWYQQILGQGPKLLIQFQNNGVVDDSQLPKDRFSAERLKGVDSTLKIQPAKLEDSAVYLCASSFGGWYYGYTFGSGTRLTVV.

In DNA, the CDR3 is TGTGCCAGCTCACCAATGACAAGTCTTCAAGCTGAAGCTTTCTTT. This gives the protein CASSPMTSLQAEAFF. The chain joins TRBV18 to TRBJ1-1; D call uncertain. CDR3 length: 15 amino acids. The V gene lost 2 bases and the J gene lost 6 bases, with 16 bases spanning the gap. Germline V lookup: CDR1 KGHSH, CDR2 LQKENI.

This clonotype was observed a handful of times. The chain has TRBV24-1 and TRBJ1-3, with unresolved D. This CDR3 region has 16 residues. CDR1 is KGHDR, CDR2 SFDVKD, per germline. The ends were cut back, 3 bases at V and 0 bases at J, with 11 bases in the middle. This CDR3 reads CATSDPSGSSGNTIYF. CDR3 in DNA: TGTGCCACCAGTGATCCCTCCGGCTCCTCTGGAAACACCATATATTTT.

This sequence joins TRBV7-3 and TRBJ2-5; TRBD1 might be the D (6 bases). Germline CDR1 and CDR2: SGHTA and FQGTGA. There are 15 residues in the CDR3. Trimming cost V 5 bases and J 5 bases, with 18 bases left between them. In DNA form, the CDR3 reads TGTGCCAGCAGCCCCAGGGACAACGAGGGGGAGACCCAGTACTTC. Protein product: CASSPRDNEGETQYF.

This clonotype has ten or more counts. The rearrangement joins TRBV7-9 to TRBJ2-6, with a possible D match to TRBD1 (5 bases). This CDR3 is built from 13 residues. Germline CDR1 reads SEHNR; CDR2 reads FQNEAQ (reference sequence). Between the trimmed V and J ends, which lost 8 bases and 3 bases, there was a span of 8 bases. The CDR3 loop reads CASWGSGANVLTF. The CDR3 bases are TGTGCCAGCTGGGGCAGTGGGGCCAACGTCCTGACTTTC. The variable domain in full, with the rest retrieved from reference TRBV7-9 and TRBJ2-6, is DTGVSQNPRHKITKRGQNVTFRCDPISEHNRLYWYRQTLGQGPEFLTYFQNEAQLEKSRLLSDRFSAERPKGSFSTLEIQRTEQGDSAMYLCASWGSGANVLTFGAGSRLTVL.

This clonotype came up many times. The rearrangement joins TRBV4-2 to TRBJ1-2; maybe TRBD1 (5 bases). The CDR3 runs to 14 residues. V shed 5 bases and J shed 3 bases, with 13 bases lying between them. Germline CDR1 and CDR2: LGHNA and YNFKEQ. The CDR3 nucleotides read TGTGCCAGCAGCTCCAGGGCTGTCGACTATGGCTACACCTTC. Residues: CASSSRAVDYGYTF.

This clonotype was detected ten times or more. This sequence joins TRBV6-1 and TRBJ2-5, with no clear D. The CDR3 sequence is 13 residues long. Germline-derived CDR1 and CDR2 are MNHNS and SASEGT. Trimming took 5 bases from V and 5 from J, leaving 12 bases between them. This CDR3 reads CASSRRGRETQYF. In nucleotides, the CDR3 is TGTGCCAGCAGTCGGAGAGGTCGGGAGACCCAGTACTTC.

V is TRBV25-1 and J is TRBJ1-2; 7 nucleotides agree with TRBD1. With 7 bases clipped from V and 7 bases from J, the junction kept 9 bases outside the gene matches. Per the germline V gene, CDR1 is MGHDK and CDR2 is SYGVNS. The CDR3 loop spans 13 amino acids. The CDR3 DNA reads as TGTGCCAGCACAGACAGGGTACATACTGGCTACACCTTC. Protein: CASTDRVHTGYTF.

There are many counts of this clonotype. This chain links TRBV6-5 with TRBJ1-2, with D maybe TRBD1 (5 bases). Between the trimmed V and J ends, which lost 8 bases and 3 bases, there was a span of 13 bases. The CDR3 totals 13 residues. CDR1 MNHEY and CDR2 SVGAGI come from the germline V gene. The CDR3 coding sequence is TGTGCCAGCCACGAACGGGGGGACTATGGCTACACCTTC. Its protein product is CASHERGDYGYTF.

This clonotype was observed at least ten times. The gene calls are TRBV6-1 and TRBJ1-1, with D perhaps TRBD1 (5 bases). Trimming left V 5 bases short and J 0 bases short, with 10 bases between. This CDR3 is 14 amino acids long. Germline CDR1 is MNHNS and CDR2 is SASEGT. In DNA, the CDR3 is TGTGCCAGCAGTCCGGACACCATGAACACTGAAGCTTTCTTT. This sequence encodes CASSPDTMNTEAFF.

This clonotype was recorded many times. In this CDR3 the conserved last residue, phenylalanine or tryptophan, is missing, so a read error is likely. Because the CDR3's place on the DNA is in doubt, the DNA is left out and the CDR3 is given as listed by TCRdb. The rearrangement links TRBV11-1 to TRBJ1-1; TRBD1 is the table's D call, not checked against the DNA. The germline V gene has CDR1 SGHAT and CDR2 FQDESV (reference sequence). With termini counted, the CDR3 has 8 amino acids. CDR3: CASSGGSQ.

This clonotype was observed at least ten times. The chain employs TRBV3-1 and TRBJ1-1; D is uncertain. CDR1 and CDR2 (germline): LGHDT, YNNKEL (reference sequence). Trimming stripped 1 base from V and 4 bases from J, with 10 bases between. The CDR3 loop spans 14 amino acids. CDR3 sequence reads: CASSQVGFGTEAFF. Written as DNA, the CDR3 is TGTGCCAGCAGCCAAGTGGGTTTCGGCACTGAAGCTTTCTTT.

This clonotype was seen many times. The chain is built from TRBV20-1 and TRBJ2-5; TRBD2 is a possible D gene (6 bases). V lost 5 bases to trimming and J lost 5 bases, with 15 bases between them. The germline gives CDR1 DFQATT, CDR2 SNEGSKA (reference sequence). The CDR3 loop spans 13 amino acids. CDR3 in DNA: TGCAGTGCTGCTTTCGGGGGAGTGGAGACCCAGTACTTC. It specifies CSAAFGGVETQYF.

This clonotype occurred many times. This chain connects TRBV7-8 to TRBJ1-1; D is perhaps TRBD1 (6 bases). V was trimmed by 5 bases and J by 7 bases, leaving 11 bases between them. Germline V gene data show CDR1 as SGHVS and CDR2 as FQNEAQ. CDR3 length: 12 amino acids. CDR3 amino acids: CASSPGGSEAFF. DNA for the CDR3: TGTGCCAGCAGCCCTGGGGGCAGTGAAGCTTTCTTT.

This clonotype was counted at least ten times. Possible read error: a much larger clone is one base away. The rearrangement links TRBV6-1 to TRBJ1-2, with D uncertain. This CDR3 comprises 13 residues. Germline CDR1 is MNHNS and CDR2 is SASEGT. CDR3 amino acids: CASSGQPDYGCTF. The DNA for the CDR3 is TGTGCCAGCAGTGGCCAGCCCGACTATGGCTGCACCTTC.

This clonotype was picked up many times. This chain links TRBV2 with TRBJ1-1; D not resolved. The CDR3 spans 13 residues. Germline-derived CDR1 and CDR2 are SNHLY and FYNNEI. Trimming pared 5 bases from V and 3 bases from J, leaving 10 bases between. The CDR3, as DNA: TGTGCCAGCAGTCGGGTGAAGGACACTGAAGCTTTCTTT. Protein sequence: CASSRVKDTEAFF.

This clonotype was seen ten or more times. This chain links TRBV28 with TRBJ2-5; D is possibly TRBD2 (7 bases). With 5 bases removed from V and 5 bases from J, the gap between germline ends came to 15 bases. The germline V gene has CDR1 MDHEN and CDR2 SYDVKM. This CDR3 contains 14 residues. CDR3 in amino acids: CASSRRGAWETQYF. Written as DNA, the CDR3 is TGTGCCAGCAGTCGACGGGGGGCCTGGGAGACCCAGTACTTC.

This clonotype appeared a few times. V is TRBV5-1 and J is TRBJ1-6; D call uncertain. V shed 0 bases and J shed 10 bases, with 14 bases lying between them. In germline, CDR1 is SGHRS, CDR2 YFSETQ. This CDR3 is 15 amino acids long. CDR3: CASSLVAGIGSPLHF. DNA for the CDR3: TGCGCCAGCAGCTTGGTCGCGGGAATCGGCTCACCCCTCCACTTT.

This clonotype was seen repeatedly, ten times or more. V is TRBV5-1 and J is TRBJ2-5; D is unclear. The V gene lost 5 bases and the J gene lost 5 bases, with 7 bases spanning the gap. The germline V gene has CDR1 SGHRS and CDR2 YFSETQ. The CDR3 runs 11 residues. The CDR3 reads CASRREETQYF. The CDR3 nucleotides read TGCGCCAGCAGACGCGAGGAGACCCAGTACTTC.

This clonotype was seen repeatedly, ten times or more. The V gene is TRBV15, the J gene TRBJ1-2, with TRBD1 matching over 7 bases. This CDR3 comprises 19 residues. With V trimmed by 9 bases and J by 4 bases, 26 bases remained unmatched. Germline values: CDR1 LNHNV, CDR2 YYDKDF (reference sequence). The CDR3 coding sequence is TGTGCCACTTCAGGGGACAGAATACAATCGGTAGGACCGTTCTATGGCTACACCTTC. Translation gives CATSGDRIQSVGPFYGYTF.

The count of this clonotype is one. A much more abundant neighbour one base away suggests this may be a read error. This chain links TRBV3-1 with TRBJ2-7, with D uncertain. The length of the CDR3 is 14 residues. Germline CDR1 LGHDT, CDR2 YNNKEL (reference sequence). The CDR3: CASSPKAISYDQYF. CDR3 nucleotide sequence: TGTGCCAGCAGCCCCAAGGCGATCTCCTACGATCAGTACTTC.

The sample holds a few counts of this clonotype. The J gene is TRBJ1-5, the V gene TRBV3-1; D gene unclear. The CDR3 is made up of 13 amino acids. Germline CDR1 and CDR2: LGHDT and YNNKEL (reference sequence). Trimming pared 2 bases from V and 7 bases from J, leaving 9 bases between. CDR3 residues: CASSQKRHQPQHF. DNA of the CDR3: TGTGCCAGCAGCCAAAAACGGCACCAGCCCCAGCATTTT.